Below, 28 T cell receptor beta chains from the same sample are listed, as sequenced in a study of HIV-infected children after antiretroviral therapy interruption. A 3' RACE protocol on RNA, with unique molecular identifiers, produced the TCR library. Via MiXCR, TCRdb re-called the 3' RACE reads, giving one row per CDR3 protein. The sample carries about 89,000 distinct CDR3 sequences, 6.9% recorded once. Treatment defined: PENTA 11 planned treatment interruption arm or continuous ART arm. Sample: CD45RA+ CD4+ T cells from PBMCs, pooled from several time points, taken from a donor given antiretroviral therapy, either interrupted or continuous. Stated subset: naive CD4+ CD45RA+ CD45RO- T cells. These receptors originate from a pool of human donors with HIV.

This clonotype was recorded many times. The chain joins TRBV20-1 to TRBJ2-7; D gene uncertain. The CDR3 contains 13 residues. Germline CDR1 and CDR2: DFQATT and SNEGSKA (reference sequence). The ends were cut back, 3 bases at V and 2 bases at J, with 11 bases in the middle. CDR3 sequence reads: CSASYTNTYEQYF. The CDR3 DNA sequence: TGCAGTGCTAGTTACACAAACACCTACGAGCAGTACTTC.

This clonotype was seen ten or more times. The chain uses TRBV27 and TRBJ1-5, with D perhaps matching TRBD1 (6 bases). The CDR3 spans 14 residues. V lost 3 bases, J lost 4 bases, and 10 bases lay in between. Germline V lookup: CDR1 MNHEY, CDR2 SMNVEV (reference sequence). In DNA form, the CDR3 reads TGTGCCAGCAGTTTCGGGCAGGGGAATCAGCCCCAGCATTTT. It is translated as CASSFGQGNQPQHF.

This clonotype appeared many times. The V gene is TRBV6-6, the J gene TRBJ1-6, with a tentative D call TRBD1 (5 bases). Trimming removed 6 bases at V and 0 bases at J, with 12 bases between. The CDR3 has 16 amino acids. Germline CDR1 reads MNHNY; CDR2 reads SVGAGI (reference sequence). For the CDR3, the DNA is TGTGCCAGCAGCGAAAGGGGCATCTCCTATAATTCACCCCTCCACTTT. Amino acid sequence: CASSERGISYNSPLHF.

This clonotype was seen ten or more times. Here the CDR3 DNA reads TGCGCCAGCAGCCAAGCGGTCATCGAGACCCAGTACTTC. Translating gives CASSQAVIETQYF. The V gene is TRBV4-1, the J gene TRBJ2-5; D gene uncertain. The CDR3 sequence is 13 residues long. V was cut by 1 base and J by 5 bases, with 8 bases left in between. The germline gives CDR1 MGHRA, CDR2 YSYEKL.

This CDR3 reads CASSHVGRGTREQYF. Here the CDR3 DNA reads TGCGCCAGCAGCCACGTTGGTAGGGGAACGCGCGAGCAGTACTTC. The chain links TRBV4-1 to TRBJ2-7, with D perhaps TRBD1 (5 bases). This CDR3 is 15 amino acids long. The V end was cut by 3 bases, the J end by 6 bases, with 18 bases between. Germline CDR1 and CDR2: MGHRA and YSYEKL.

The rearrangement uses TRBV18 and TRBJ2-7; possibly TRBD1 or TRBD2 for D (5 bases each). Germline CDR1 KGHSH, CDR2 LQKENI. V dropped 3 bases and J dropped 6 bases, with 21 bases sitting between them. This CDR3 has 16 amino acids. The CDR3 loop is CASSPLPMGESSEQYF. DNA for the CDR3: TGTGCCAGCTCACCGTTGCCTATGGGGGAGAGCAGCGAGCAGTACTTC.

This clonotype was counted ten times or more. This chain links TRBV28 with TRBJ1-5; 9 bases agree with TRBD1. CDR3 length equals 15 residues. In germline, CDR1 is MDHEN, CDR2 SYDVKM. With V trimmed by 4 bases and J by 7 bases, 8 bases remained unmatched. This CDR3 reads CASSSGDRVRQPQHF. In DNA, the CDR3 is TGTGCCAGCAGTTCCGGGGACAGGGTCCGACAGCCCCAGCATTTT.

This clonotype was seen ten or more times. This chain links TRBV29-1 with TRBJ1-3, with D unclear. Germline lookup yields CDR1 SQVTM and CDR2 ANQGSEA. V shed 2 bases and J shed 0 bases, with 8 bases lying between them. This CDR3 is 14 amino acids long. The CDR3 protein is CSVEKPDSGNTIYF. CDR3 coding DNA: TGCAGCGTTGAAAAGCCAGACTCTGGAAACACCATATATTTT.

This clonotype turned up a few times. V and J are TRBV27 and TRBJ2-7; tentatively, D is TRBD2 (5 bases). CDR1 is MNHEY, CDR2 SMNVEV, per germline (reference sequence). The CDR3 consists of 14 residues. Trimming left V 2 bases short and J 1 base short, with 9 bases between. DNA for the CDR3: TGTGCCAGCAGTTTACGTCCGGGGTCCTACGAGCAGTACTTC. Residues: CASSLRPGSYEQYF.

This clonotype appeared many times. This chain joins TRBV28 and TRBJ2-5; 8 positions match TRBD1. The V gene end was trimmed by 5 bases and the J gene end by 5 bases; junction bases not matched to a gene: 4. CDR1 is MDHEN and CDR2 is SYDVKM in the germline V gene. This CDR3 is 13 amino acids long. Here the CDR3 reads CASSQGASETQYF. CDR3 bases: TGTGCCAGCAGTCAGGGGGCAAGCGAGACCCAGTACTTC. The full variable domain, completed using reference TRBV28 and TRBJ2-5, is DVKVTQSSRYLVKRTGEKVFLECVQDMDHENMFWYRQDPGLGLRLIYFSYDVKMKEKGDIPEGYSVSREKKERFSLILESASTNQTSMYLCASSQGASETQYFGPGTRLLVL.

This clonotype was observed a handful of times. The chain carries TRBV28 and TRBJ2-7, with 7 nucleotides matching TRBD1. V shed 6 bases, J shed 3 bases, and the junction held 5 bases outside the gene matches. This CDR3 has 13 amino acids. Germline V gene lookup returns CDR1 MDHEN and CDR2 SYDVKM. CDR3 in amino acids: CASRSGQSYEQYF. DNA of the CDR3: TGTGCCAGCAGGTCGGGACAGAGCTACGAGCAGTACTTC.

Remarks on this clonotype: This may arise from a read error, as a much more abundant clone is one base away. V is TRBV7-6 and J is TRBJ1-1; the match to TRBD1 covers 7 bases. With 4 bases clipped from V and 8 bases from J, the junction kept 1 base outside the gene matches. Per germline, CDR1 SGHVS and CDR2 FNYEAQ. This CDR3 spans 11 amino acids. The CDR3 here is CASSSDREAFF. For the CDR3, the DNA is TGTGCCAGCAGCTCGGACAGGGAAGCTTTCTTT.

This clonotype was recorded many times. The rearrangement links TRBV7-9 to TRBJ1-1; D gene unclear. Deletions cut 2 bases from V and 9 bases from J, with 7 bases between. Germline assignment: CDR1 SEHNR and CDR2 FQNEAQ (reference sequence). There are 11 residues in the CDR3. DNA of the CDR3: TGTGCCAGCAGCTTAAGGAGGAAAGCTTTCTTT. This sequence encodes CASSLRRKAFF.

This clonotype has ten or more counts. The gene calls are TRBV6-6 and TRBJ1-2; D is undetermined. V gave up 2 bases and J gave up 1 base, with 8 bases separating them. The CDR3 sequence is 14 residues long. Per the germline V gene, CDR1 is MNHNY and CDR2 is SVGAGI (reference sequence). CDR3 region: CASSYRVGNYGYTF. The CDR3 coding sequence is TGTGCCAGCAGTTACAGGGTCGGTAACTATGGCTACACCTTC.

This clonotype was observed at least ten times. The chain recombines TRBV28 with TRBJ2-1; the D gene is possibly TRBD2 (5 bases). Germline CDR1 and CDR2: MDHEN and SYDVKM. Trimming removed 3 bases at V and 10 bases at J, with 13 bases between. This CDR3 is 13 amino acids long. CDR3 in DNA: TGTGCCAGCAGTTTCCGGGGAGTAGGAGAGCAGTTCTTC. Translated, it gives CASSFRGVGEQFF. The full variable domain, with the rest looked up from reference TRBV28 and TRBJ2-1, is DVKVTQSSRYLVKRTGEKVFLECVQDMDHENMFWYRQDPGLGLRLIYFSYDVKMKEKGDIPEGYSVSREKKERFSLILESASTNQTSMYLCASSFRGVGEQFFGPGTRLTVL.

This clonotype was recorded at least ten times. The rearrangement links TRBV20-1 to TRBJ2-3, with a weak D call TRBD1 (6 bases). The germline V gene encodes CDR1 DFQATT and CDR2 SNEGSKA (reference sequence). Trimming cost V 4 bases and J 2 bases, with 19 bases left between them. The CDR3 consists of 16 residues. CDR3 nucleotide sequence: TGCAGTGCTAACGACAGGTCAATTCCCCTCACAGATACGCAGTATTTT. It specifies CSANDRSIPLTDTQYF.

This clonotype was detected ten times or more. The rearrangement joins TRBV12-3 or TRBV12-4 to TRBJ1-5, with D possibly TRBD1 on 6 matching bases. Deletions cut 7 bases from V and 0 bases from J, with 13 bases between. This CDR3 region has 15 residues. CDR3 region: CASNKQGFSNQPQHF. The DNA for the CDR3 is TGTGCCAGCAACAAACAGGGTTTTAGCAATCAGCCCCAGCATTTT.

This clonotype was detected ten times or more. The rearrangement links TRBV5-5 to TRBJ2-7, with 7 bases matching TRBD2. The germline CDR1 and CDR2 sequences are SGHKS and YYEKEE (reference sequence). The CDR3 is made up of 15 amino acids. Losses at the gene ends were 2 bases for V and 8 bases for J; bases not matched to a gene: 13. CDR3 nucleotide sequence: TGTGCCAGCAGCTTAGCCAACGGGGACTACGTCCAGCAGTACTTC. It encodes CASSLANGDYVQQYF.

This clonotype was found many times. This chain connects TRBV5-1 to TRBJ2-1; 7 bases are a match to TRBD2. Trimming took 7 bases from V and 2 from J; bases not matched to a gene: 9. The CDR3 totals 15 residues. Germline loops: CDR1 SGHRS, CDR2 YFSETQ. CDR3 protein: CASCLGDYTYNEQFF. CDR3 DNA sequence: TGCGCCAGCTGCCTCGGGGACTACACCTACAATGAGCAGTTCTTC.

In this sample, this clonotype turned up many times. This chain uses TRBV15 with TRBJ2-5; D may be TRBD2 (5 bases). Trimming took 0 bases from V and 4 from J, leaving 9 bases between them. The CDR3 is made up of 14 amino acids. Germline V gene lookup returns CDR1 LNHNV and CDR2 YYDKDF (reference sequence). The CDR3 protein is CATSRDGLAETQYF. Here the CDR3 DNA reads TGTGCCACCAGCAGAGATGGGCTAGCAGAGACCCAGTACTTC.

This sequence joins TRBV4-1 and TRBJ1-1, with D perhaps TRBD1 (5 bases). The V gene's germline CDR1 is MGHRA and CDR2 YSYEKL. Deletions cut 4 bases from V and 8 bases from J, with 17 bases between. CDR3 length: 14 residues. CDR3 amino acids: CASSRTGGAPEAFF. CDR3 DNA: TGCGCCAGCAGCCGTACCGGAGGGGCCCCAGAAGCTTTCTTT.

This clonotype was detected many times. The chain uses TRBV2 and TRBJ2-7; 10 bases agree with TRBD1. Germline V lookup: CDR1 SNHLY, CDR2 FYNNEI. This CDR3 is 15 amino acids long. The ends lost 4 bases at V and 3 bases at J; junction bases unmatched: 6. CDR3 DNA: TGTGCCAGCAGTGCCGGGACAGGGGACGGCTACGAGCAGTACTTC. Protein product: CASSAGTGDGYEQYF. Using reference TRBV2 and TRBJ2-7 for the parts outside the CDR3, the full variable domain is EPEVTQTPSHQVTQMGQEVILRCVPISNHLYFYWYRQILGQKVEFLVSFYNNEISEKSEIFDDQFSVERPDGSNFTLKIRSTKLEDSAMYFCASSAGTGDGYEQYFGPGTRLTVT.

This clonotype was picked up many times. The gene calls are TRBV24-1 and TRBJ2-1, with 8 bases lining up with TRBD1. Germline values: CDR1 KGHDR, CDR2 SFDVKD. The CDR3 runs to 16 residues. Trimming at V came to 1 base and at J to 4 bases, leaving 5 bases not matched to a gene. This chain's CDR3 is CATSDLGTGGYNEQFF. The DNA of the CDR3 is TGTGCCACCAGTGATTTAGGAACAGGGGGATACAATGAGCAGTTCTTC.

In its sample, this clonotype was seen many times. The V and J genes are TRBV5-4 and TRBJ1-5; the D is unclear. The CDR3 is made up of 15 amino acids. CDR1 is SGHNT, CDR2 YYREEE, per germline (reference sequence). V gave up 10 bases and J gave up 11 bases, with 28 bases separating them. CDR3 sequence (DNA): TGTGCCGTACACCCCCAAACCGGGCCCCTGGGGACCCAGCATTTT. Amino acids: CAVHPQTGPLGTQHF.

DNA of the CDR3: TGTGCCAGCAGTGCCTACAGGGCGGATCAGCCCCAGCATTTT. It yields the protein CASSAYRADQPQHF. This chain connects TRBV27 to TRBJ1-5; D may be TRBD1 (6 bases). The V end lost 5 bases, the J end lost 5 bases, and 13 bases lay between the germline ends. This CDR3 contains 14 residues. From germline, CDR1 is MNHEY and CDR2 SMNVEV (reference sequence).

The rearrangement joins TRBV14 to TRBJ1-4; no clear D gene. V lost 0 bases and J lost 3, with 2 bases in between. From germline, CDR1 is SGHDN and CDR2 FVKESK. CDR3 length: 13 amino acids. CDR3 region: CASSQDSNEKLFF. DNA of the CDR3: TGTGCCAGCAGCCAAGATTCTAATGAAAAACTGTTTTTT. The full variable domain, with the rest looked up from reference TRBV14 and TRBJ1-4, is EAGVTQFPSHSVIEKGQTVTLRCDPISGHDNLYWYRRVMGKEIKFLLHFVKESKQDESGMPNNRFLAERTGGTYSTLKVQPAELEDSGVYFCASSQDSNEKLFFGSGTQLSVL.

This clonotype was counted a few times. V usage is TRBV7-2 and J usage is TRBJ2-3, with D tentatively TRBD1 or TRBD2 (5 bases each). This CDR3 has 11 residues. V was pared by 8 bases and J by 6 bases, with 9 bases between. The V gene's germline CDR1 is SGHTA and CDR2 FQGNSA. The chain's CDR3 is CASGTADTQYF. CDR3 in DNA: TGTGCCAGCGGGACGGCGGATACGCAGTATTTT. Full variable domain (missing parts from reference TRBV7-2 and TRBJ2-3): GAGVSQSPSNKVTEKGKDVELRCDPISGHTALYWYRQSLGQGLEFLIYFQGNSAPDKSGLPSDRFSAERTGGSVSTLTIQRTQQEDSAVYLCASGTADTQYFGPGTRLTVL.

Many counts were recorded for this clonotype. V usage is TRBV7-2 and J usage is TRBJ1-5; D uncertain. V dropped 0 bases and J dropped 1 base, with 1 base sitting between them. Germline V gene sequence: CDR1 SGHTA, CDR2 FQGNSA. This CDR3 contains 13 residues. CDR3 in amino acids: CASSLASNQPQHF. The CDR3 DNA follows: TGTGCCAGCAGCTTAGCCAGCAATCAGCCCCAGCATTTT. Supplemented by reference TRBV7-2 and TRBJ1-5, the full variable domain reads GAGVSQSPSNKVTEKGKDVELRCDPISGHTALYWYRQSLGQGLEFLIYFQGNSAPDKSGLPSDRFSAERTGGSVSTLTIQRTQQEDSAVYLCASSLASNQPQHFGDGTRLSIL.